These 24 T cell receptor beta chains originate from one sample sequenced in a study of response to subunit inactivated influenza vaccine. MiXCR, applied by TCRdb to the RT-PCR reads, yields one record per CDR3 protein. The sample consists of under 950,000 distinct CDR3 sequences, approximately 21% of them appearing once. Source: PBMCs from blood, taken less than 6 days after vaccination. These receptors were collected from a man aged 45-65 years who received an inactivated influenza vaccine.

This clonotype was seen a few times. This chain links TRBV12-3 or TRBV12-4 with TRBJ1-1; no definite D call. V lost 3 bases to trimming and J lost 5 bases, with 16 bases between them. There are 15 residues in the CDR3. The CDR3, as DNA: TGTGCCAGCAGTTTTATAAGGCCCATAGGGACTGAAGCTTTCTTT. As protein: CASSFIRPIGTEAFF.

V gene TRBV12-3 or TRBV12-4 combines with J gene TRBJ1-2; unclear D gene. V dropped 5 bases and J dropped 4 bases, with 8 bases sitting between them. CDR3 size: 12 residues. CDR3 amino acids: CASSPERYGYTF. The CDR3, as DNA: TGTGCCAGCAGTCCAGAACGCTATGGCTACACCTTC.

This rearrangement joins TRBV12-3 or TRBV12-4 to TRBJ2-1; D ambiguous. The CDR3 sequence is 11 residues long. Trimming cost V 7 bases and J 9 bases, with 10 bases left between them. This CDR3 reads CASTSLTEQFF. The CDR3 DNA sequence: TGTGCCAGCACCTCCTTAACTGAGCAGTTCTTC.

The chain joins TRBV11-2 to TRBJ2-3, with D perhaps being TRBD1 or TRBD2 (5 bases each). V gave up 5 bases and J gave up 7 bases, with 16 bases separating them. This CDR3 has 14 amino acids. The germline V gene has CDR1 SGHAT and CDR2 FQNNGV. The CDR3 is CASSPYRLGHTQYF. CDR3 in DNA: TGTGCCAGCAGCCCCTACCGTTTGGGACATACGCAGTATTTT.

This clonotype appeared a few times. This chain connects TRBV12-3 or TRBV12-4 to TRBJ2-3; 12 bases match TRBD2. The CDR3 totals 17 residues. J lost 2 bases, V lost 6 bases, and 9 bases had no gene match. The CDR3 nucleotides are TGTGCCAGCAGCCGAAGGACTAGCGGGGCGATCACAGATACGCAGTATTTT. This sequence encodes CASSRRTSGAITDTQYF.

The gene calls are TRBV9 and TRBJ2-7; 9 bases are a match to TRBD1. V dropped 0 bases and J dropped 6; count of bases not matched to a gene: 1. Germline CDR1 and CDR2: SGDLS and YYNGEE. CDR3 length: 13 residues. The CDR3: CASSVGTGAEQYF. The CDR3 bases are TGTGCCAGCAGCGTAGGGACAGGGGCCGAGCAGTACTTC.

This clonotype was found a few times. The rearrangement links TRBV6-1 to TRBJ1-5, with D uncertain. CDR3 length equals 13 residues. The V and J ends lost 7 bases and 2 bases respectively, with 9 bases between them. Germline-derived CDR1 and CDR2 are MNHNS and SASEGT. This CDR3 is CASIAGGNQPQHF. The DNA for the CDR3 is TGTGCCAGCATAGCAGGTGGCAATCAGCCCCAGCATTTT.

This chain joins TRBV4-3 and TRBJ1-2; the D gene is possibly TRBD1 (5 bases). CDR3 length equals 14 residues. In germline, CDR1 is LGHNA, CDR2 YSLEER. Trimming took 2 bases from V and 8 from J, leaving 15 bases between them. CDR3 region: CASSQQLQGGGYTF. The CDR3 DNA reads TGCGCCAGCAGCCAACAGCTGCAGGGAGGAGGCTACACCTTC.

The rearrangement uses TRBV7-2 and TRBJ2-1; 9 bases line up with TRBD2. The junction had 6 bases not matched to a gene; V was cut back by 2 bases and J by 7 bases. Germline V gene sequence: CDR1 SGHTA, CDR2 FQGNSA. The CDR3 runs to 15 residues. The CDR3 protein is CASSLRGRELNEQFF. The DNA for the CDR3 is TGTGCCAGCAGCTTACGCGGGAGGGAACTAAATGAGCAGTTCTTC.

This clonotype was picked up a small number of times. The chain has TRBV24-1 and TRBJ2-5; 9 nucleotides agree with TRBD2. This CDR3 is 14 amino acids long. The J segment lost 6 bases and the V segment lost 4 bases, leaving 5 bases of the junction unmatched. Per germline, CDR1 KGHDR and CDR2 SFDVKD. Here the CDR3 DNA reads TGTGCCACCAGTGAAGGTAGCGGGAGCAAGACCCAGTACTTC. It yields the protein CATSEGSGSKTQYF.

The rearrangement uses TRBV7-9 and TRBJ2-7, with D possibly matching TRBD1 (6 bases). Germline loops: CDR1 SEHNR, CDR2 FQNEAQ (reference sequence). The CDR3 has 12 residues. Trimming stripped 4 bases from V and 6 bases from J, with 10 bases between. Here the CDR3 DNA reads TGTGCCAGCAGCTCTCCAGGGGTCGAGCAGTACTTC. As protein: CASSSPGVEQYF.

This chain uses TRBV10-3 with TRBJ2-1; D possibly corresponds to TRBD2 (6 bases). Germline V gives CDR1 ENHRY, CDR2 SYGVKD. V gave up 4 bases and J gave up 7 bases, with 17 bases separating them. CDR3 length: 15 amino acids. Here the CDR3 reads CAISVEGTFRNEQFF. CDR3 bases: TGTGCCATCAGTGTGGAAGGGACTTTTAGAAATGAGCAGTTCTTC.

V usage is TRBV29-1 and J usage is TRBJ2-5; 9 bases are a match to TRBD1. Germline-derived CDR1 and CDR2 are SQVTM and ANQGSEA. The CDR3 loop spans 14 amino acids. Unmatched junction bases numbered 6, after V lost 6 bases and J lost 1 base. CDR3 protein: CSVSGQGSQETQYF. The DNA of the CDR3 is TGCAGCGTGTCGGGACAGGGAAGCCAAGAGACCCAGTACTTC.

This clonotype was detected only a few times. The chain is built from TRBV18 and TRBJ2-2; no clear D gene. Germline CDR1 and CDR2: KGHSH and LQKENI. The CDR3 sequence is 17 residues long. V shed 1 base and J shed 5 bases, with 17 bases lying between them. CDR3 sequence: CASSPQSALGGTGELFF. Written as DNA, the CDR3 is TGTGCCAGCTCACCACAAAGCGCACTGGGCGGAACCGGGGAGCTGTTTTTT.

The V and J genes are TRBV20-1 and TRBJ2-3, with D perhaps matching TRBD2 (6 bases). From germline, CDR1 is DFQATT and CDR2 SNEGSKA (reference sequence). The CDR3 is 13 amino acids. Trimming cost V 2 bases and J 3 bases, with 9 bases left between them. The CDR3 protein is CSARSGLTDTQYF. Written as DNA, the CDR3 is TGCAGTGCTAGATCCGGACTAACAGATACGCAGTATTTT.

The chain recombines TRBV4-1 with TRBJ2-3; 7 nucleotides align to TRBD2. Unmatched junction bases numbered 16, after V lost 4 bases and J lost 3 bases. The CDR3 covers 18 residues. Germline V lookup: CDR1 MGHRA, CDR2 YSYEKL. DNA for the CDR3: TGCGCCAGCAGCCTTTGGGCGGGGGTTAGTATATCAACAGATACGCAGTATTTT. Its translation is CASSLWAGVSISTDTQYF.

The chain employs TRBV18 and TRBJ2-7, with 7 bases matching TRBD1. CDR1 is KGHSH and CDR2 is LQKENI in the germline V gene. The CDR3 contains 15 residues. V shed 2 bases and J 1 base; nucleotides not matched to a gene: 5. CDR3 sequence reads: CASSPTTGPSYEQYF. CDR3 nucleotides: TGTGCCAGCTCACCAACGACAGGGCCTTCCTACGAGCAGTACTTC.

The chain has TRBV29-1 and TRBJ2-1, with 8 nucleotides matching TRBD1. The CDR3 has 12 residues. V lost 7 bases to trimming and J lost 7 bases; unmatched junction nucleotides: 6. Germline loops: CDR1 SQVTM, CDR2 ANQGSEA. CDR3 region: CSAGGRFNEQFF. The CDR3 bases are TGCAGCGCAGGGGGCAGGTTTAATGAGCAGTTCTTC.

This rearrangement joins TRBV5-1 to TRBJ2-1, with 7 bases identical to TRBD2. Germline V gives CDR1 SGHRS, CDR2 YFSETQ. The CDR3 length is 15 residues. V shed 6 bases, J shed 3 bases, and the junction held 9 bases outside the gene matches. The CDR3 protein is CASTPGTTLYNEQFF. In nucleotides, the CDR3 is TGCGCCAGCACCCCCGGGACTACTCTCTACAATGAGCAGTTCTTC.

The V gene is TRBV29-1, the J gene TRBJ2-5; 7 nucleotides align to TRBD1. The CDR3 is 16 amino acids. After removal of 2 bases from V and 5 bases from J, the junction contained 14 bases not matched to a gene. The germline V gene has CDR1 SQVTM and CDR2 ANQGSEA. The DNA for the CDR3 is TGCAGCGTTGAATCCCCGGGGCAGGGGGTCCCGGAGACCCAGTACTTC. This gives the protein CSVESPGQGVPETQYF. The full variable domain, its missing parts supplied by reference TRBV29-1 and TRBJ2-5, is SAVISQKPSRDICQRGTSLTIQCQVDSQVTMMFWYRQQPGQSLTLIATANQGSEATYESGFVIDKFPISRPNLTFSTLTVSNMSPEDSSIYLCSVESPGQGVPETQYFGPGTRLLVL.

CDR3 sequence reads: CSTGTGVTGELFF. In DNA form, the CDR3 reads TGCAGCACCGGGACAGGGGTCACCGGGGAGCTGTTTTTT. V and J are TRBV29-1 and TRBJ2-2, with 10 bases aligning to TRBD1. The germline CDR1 and CDR2 sequences are SQVTM and ANQGSEA. The CDR3 consists of 13 residues. V shed 8 bases, J shed 4 bases, and the junction held 4 bases outside the gene matches.

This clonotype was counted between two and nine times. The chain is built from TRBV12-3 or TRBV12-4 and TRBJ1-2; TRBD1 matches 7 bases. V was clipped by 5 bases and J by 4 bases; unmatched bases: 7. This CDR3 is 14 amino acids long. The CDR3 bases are TGTGCCAGCAGTGGGGGACAGCGCCTCTATGGCTACACCTTC. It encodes CASSGGQRLYGYTF.

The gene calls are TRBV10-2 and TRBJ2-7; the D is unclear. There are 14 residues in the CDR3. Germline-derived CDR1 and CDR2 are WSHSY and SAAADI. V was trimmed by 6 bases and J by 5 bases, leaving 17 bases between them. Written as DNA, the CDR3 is TGCGCCAGCAGCCCGGGTCCCCCGCCCAACGAGCAGTACTTC. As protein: CASSPGPPPNEQYF.

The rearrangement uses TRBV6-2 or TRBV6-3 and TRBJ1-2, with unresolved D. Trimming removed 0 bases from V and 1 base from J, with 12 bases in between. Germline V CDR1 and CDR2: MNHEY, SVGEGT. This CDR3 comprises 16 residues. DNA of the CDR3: TGTGCCAGCAGTTACTCAAGTACAGCGAATAACTATGGCTACACCTTC. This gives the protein CASSYSSTANNYGYTF.